This TCR beta chain was retrieved from a study of blood T cell repertoires in COVID-19. On the study more broadly: From the United States, Italy and Spain came samples of acute and convalescent COVID-19.

Measured with immunoSEQ multiplex PCR; TCRdb has only the in-frame clones, and not every one. The table shows a few hundred thousand clones, with about 90% occurring only once. Grouping used clinical history reported by participants in a survey and questionnaire. Material for sequencing was PBMCs or T cells enriched from blood (not recorded which). This TCR came from a human donor in a cohort exposed to, infected with or recovered from COVID-19 (not recorded which). The donor label of this sample is uncertain.

CDR3: CASSDRGEGGYTF. CDR3 DNA: TGTGCCAGCAGTGACAGGGGAGAGGGTGGCTACACCTTC. V and J are TRBV6-1 and TRBJ1-2; weak D call: TRBD1 (6 bases). The CDR3 extends over 13 amino acids. CDR1 and CDR2 (germline): MNHNS, SASEGT. Trimming shortened V by 3 bases and J by 7 bases, and 12 bases separated the two germline ends.